The next 14 T cell receptor beta chains were all read from a single sample in a study of OX40 agonist ivuxolimab in advanced cancers. Generated by immunoSEQ multiplex PCR, the TCRdb table keeps only in-frame clones and is missing some. The sample shows 65,000 to 85,000 clones, 80% to 95% of them seen only once. This specimen consisted of CD4+ or CD8+ T cells sorted from blood, obtained in a trial of the OX40 agonist ivuxolimab. The source of these receptors is an adult with an advanced solid tumor such as melanoma, head and neck, liver or kidney cancer.

The chain carries TRBV4-2 and TRBJ2-3; TRBD2 agrees at 9 bases. The CDR3 spans 16 residues. J gave up 1 base and V 0 bases, and 2 bases lay outside the gene matches. The germline gives CDR1 LGHNA, CDR2 YNFKEQ. The CDR3 protein is CASSQEQRGGTDTQYF. CDR3 bases: TGTGCCAGCAGCCAAGAACAGCGGGGGGGCACAGATACGCAGTATTTT.

This clone showed up just a few times. J is TRBJ2-5 and V is TRBV4-3; TRBD1 or TRBD2 may be the D gene (5 bases each). Looked up from germline, CDR1 is LGHNA and CDR2 is YSLEER. Trimming pared 0 bases from V and 5 bases from J, leaving 16 bases between. The CDR3 is 16 amino acids. The CDR3 loop is CASSQDPRGPWETQYF. CDR3 bases: TGCGCCAGCAGCCAAGACCCCCGGGGCCCATGGGAGACCCAGTACTTC.

This chain links TRBV9 with TRBJ2-1, with D unclear. Trimming cost V 4 bases and J 6 bases, with 5 bases left between them. This CDR3 is 11 amino acids long. Germline-derived CDR1 and CDR2 are SGDLS and YYNGEE. The CDR3 DNA follows: TGTGCCAGCAGCACAATCAATGAGCAGTTCTTC. It yields the protein CASSTINEQFF.

The chain combines TRBV6-1 with TRBJ2-2; TRBD1 aligns across 8 bases. The CDR3 is made up of 15 amino acids. Germline V lookup: CDR1 MNHNS, CDR2 SASEGT. V was clipped by 3 bases and J by 1 base; unmatched bases: 1. The CDR3 bases are TGTGCCAGCAGTGAGGGGACAGGGAACACCGGGGAGCTGTTTTTT. This codes for CASSEGTGNTGELFF.

The chain uses TRBV13 and TRBJ2-1; TRBD1 matches 11 bases. The CDR3 runs to 15 residues. Per germline, CDR1 PRHDT and CDR2 FYEKMQ (reference sequence). Losses at the gene ends were 6 bases for V and 3 bases for J; bases not matched to a gene: 4. The CDR3 DNA follows: TGTGCCAGCAGGGGAGGGACAGGGGGCTACAATGAGCAGTTCTTC. Amino acids: CASRGGTGGYNEQFF. The full variable domain, its missing parts supplied by reference TRBV13 and TRBJ2-1, is AAGVIQSPRHLIKEKRETATLKCYPIPRHDTVYWYQQGPGQDPQFLISFYEKMQSDKGSIPDRFSAQQFSDYHSELNMSSLELGDSALYFCASRGGTGGYNEQFFGPGTRLTVL.

The chain uses TRBV27 and TRBJ1-5; no clear D gene. Germline CDR1 and CDR2: MNHEY and SMNVEV (reference sequence). The CDR3 extends over 10 amino acids. The CDR3 DNA is TGTCCCTTAGAGGAACAGCCCCAGCATTTT. Translation gives CPLEEQPQHF.

The chain recombines TRBV7-6 with TRBJ2-3; 8 bases agree with TRBD1. The CDR3 runs 18 residues. The junction had 9 bases not matched to a gene; V was cut back by 0 bases and J by 1 base. Germline values: CDR1 SGHVS, CDR2 FNYEAQ. Here the CDR3 reads CASSLARHRGAGTDTQYF. DNA of the CDR3: TGTGCCAGCAGCTTAGCACGCCACAGGGGGGCGGGCACAGATACGCAGTATTTT.

This clone was counted a single time. CDR3 sequence: CASSQWTWGTF. The CDR3 DNA is TGCGCCAGCAGTCAATGGACCTGGGGCACCTTC. This sequence joins TRBV23-1 and TRBJ1-2; D unclear. TRBV23-1 is filed as an ORF, its function uncertain. CDR3 length: 11 amino acids. V gave up 1 base and J gave up 13 bases, with 10 bases separating them.

The V and J genes are TRBV25-1 and TRBJ1-1, with a weak D call TRBD1 (5 bases). Trimming took off 3 bases at V and 8 bases at J, with 13 bases between the two ends. CDR3 length: 13 amino acids. CDR1 and CDR2 from the germline V gene are MGHDK and SYGVNS. The CDR3 is CASSEPGHLEAFF. CDR3 bases: TGTGCCAGCAGTGAGCCAGGACATCTAGAAGCTTTCTTT. The full variable domain, in which reference TRBV25-1 and TRBJ1-1 provide the parts outside the CDR3, is EADIYQTPRYLVIGTGKKITLECSQTMGHDKMYWYQQDPGMELHLIHYSYGVNSTEKGDLSSESTVSRIRTEHFPLTLESARPSHTSQYLCASSEPGHLEAFFGQGTRLTVV.

The rearrangement joins TRBV5-1 to TRBJ1-4; TRBD1 might be the D (6 bases). This CDR3 is built from 16 residues. In germline, CDR1 is SGHRS, CDR2 YFSETQ. V gave up 1 base and J gave up 0 bases, with 10 bases separating them. DNA for the CDR3: TGCGCCAGCAGCTTGACAGGGTATGCAACTAATGAAAAACTGTTTTTT. Encoded protein: CASSLTGYATNEKLFF.

The chain employs TRBV14 and TRBJ2-7; possible D gene TRBD1, 6 bases. CDR3 length equals 16 residues. Germline V gene lookup returns CDR1 SGHDN and CDR2 FVKESK. V lost 4 bases and J lost 0, with 16 bases in between. CDR3 sequence (DNA): TGTGCCAGCAGCCCGCTAACAGGGTCCCACTCCTACGAGCAGTACTTC. Encoded protein: CASSPLTGSHSYEQYF. Filled out from reference TRBV14 and TRBJ2-7, the complete variable domain reads EAGVTQFPSHSVIEKGQTVTLRCDPISGHDNLYWYRRVMGKEIKFLLHFVKESKQDESGMPNNRFLAERTGGTYSTLKVQPAELEDSGVYFCASSPLTGSHSYEQYFGPGTRLTVT.

The genes are TRBV27 and TRBJ1-2; D is uncertain. The germline gives CDR1 MNHEY, CDR2 SMNVEV (reference sequence). With 7 bases removed from V and 4 bases from J, the gap between germline ends came to 13 bases. There are 13 residues in the CDR3. CDR3 sequence reads: CASTTSDGYGYTF. The CDR3 bases are TGTGCCAGCACAACCTCGGACGGCTATGGCTACACCTTC.

This chain joins TRBV11-2 and TRBJ2-3; 9 positions match TRBD2. The trim removed 5 bases at V and 3 bases at J, leaving 12 bases unmatched. Germline loops: CDR1 SGHAT, CDR2 FQNNGV. This CDR3 has 17 residues. This CDR3 is CASSLPLSGGGTDTQYF. CDR3 DNA: TGTGCCAGCAGCCTTCCCCTTAGCGGGGGTGGGACAGATACGCAGTATTTT.

The chain links TRBV5-1 to TRBJ2-7; possibly TRBD1 for D (5 bases). Germline V gene lookup returns CDR1 SGHRS and CDR2 YFSETQ. V dropped 0 bases and J dropped 5 bases, with 9 bases sitting between them. The CDR3 contains 13 residues. In DNA, the CDR3 is TGCGCCAGCAGCTTGGAGGGGTCTAACGAGCAGTACTTC. This sequence encodes CASSLEGSNEQYF. Based on the CDR3 plus reference TRBV5-1 and TRBJ2-7, the full variable domain is KAGVTQTPRYLIKTRGQQVTLSCSPISGHRSVSWYQQTPGQGLQFLFEYFSETQRNKGNFPGRFSGRQFSNSRSEMNVSTLELGDSALYLCASSLEGSNEQYFGPGTRLTVT.